One sample yielded the 31 T cell receptor beta chains listed below, sequenced in a study of T cells after yellow fever vaccination. TCRdb reprocessed the 5' RACE reads with MiXCR, giving one entry per CDR3 protein. This repertoire shows hundreds of thousands of distinct CDR3 sequences, 8.7% found once; its top ten account for 3% to 4%. This material consisted of CD4+ T cells sorted from PBMCs, taken 5 days after the yellow fever booster vaccination. These receptors were obtained from a young man who received the YFV17D yellow fever vaccine.

This clonotype came up a few times. The genes are TRBV5-1 and TRBJ2-5, with unresolved D. The CDR3 extends over 14 amino acids. Between the trimmed V and J ends, which lost 7 bases and 5 bases, there was a span of 18 bases. From germline, CDR1 is SGHRS and CDR2 YFSETQ. CDR3 DNA: TGCGCCAGCCTAGAAACGGTGGGGAAGGAGACCCAGTACTTC. Its protein product is CASLETVGKETQYF.

This clonotype was detected a few times. This CDR3 reads CASLAGGGYNEQFF. The CDR3 DNA is TGTGCCAGCCTTGCAGGGGGGGGTTACAATGAGCAGTTCTTC. The V call is TRBV3-1, the J call TRBJ2-1; TRBD1 or TRBD2 may be the D gene (7 bases each). Trimming removed 8 bases at V and 4 bases at J, with 15 bases between. From germline, CDR1 is LGHDT and CDR2 YNNKEL (reference sequence). This CDR3 spans 14 amino acids.

The chain employs TRBV10-3 and TRBJ1-2; D is unclear. The germline CDR1 and CDR2 sequences are ENHRY and SYGVKD. V was trimmed by 6 bases and J by 1 base, leaving 12 bases between them. The CDR3 has 14 amino acids. CDR3 region: CAISLLNDNYGYTF. For the CDR3, the DNA is TGTGCCATCAGCCTACTAAATGATAACTATGGCTACACCTTC.

The genes are TRBV12-5 and TRBJ2-2, with a tentative D call TRBD1 (6 bases). The CDR3 is made up of 16 amino acids. Trimming took off 5 bases at V and 2 bases at J, with 15 bases between the two ends. Per the germline V gene, CDR1 is LGHNT and CDR2 is FRNRAP. The CDR3 loop is CASGKNREVNTGELFF. CDR3 nucleotide sequence: TGTGCTAGTGGTAAAAACAGGGAAGTTAACACCGGGGAGCTGTTTTTT. The whole variable domain, filled in from reference TRBV12-5 and TRBJ2-2, reads DARVTQTPRHKVTEMGQEVTMRCQPILGHNTVFWYRQTMMQGLELLAYFRNRAPLDDSGMPKDRFSAEMPDATLATLKIQPSEPRDSAVYFCASGKNREVNTGELFFGEGSRLTVL.

The chain joins TRBV4-2 to TRBJ2-2, with D perhaps given as TRBD1 or TRBD2 (6 bases each). The CDR3 is 15 amino acids. Trimming pared 0 bases from V and 7 bases from J, leaving 12 bases between. Germline V gene data show CDR1 as LGHNA and CDR2 as YNFKEQ. DNA for the CDR3: TGTGCCAGCAGCCAAGATAGGGGGGCCTACGGGGAGCTGTTTTTT. This gives the protein CASSQDRGAYGELFF.

This clonotype was seen only a few times. The rearrangement links TRBV5-6 to TRBJ2-5; 12 bases map to TRBD1. The V segment lost 2 bases and the J segment 4 bases; nucleotides outside the gene matches: 12. CDR3 length: 18 amino acids. Germline lookup yields CDR1 SGHDT and CDR2 YYEEEE. The CDR3 sequence: CASSLLGTGGPERETQYF. Here the CDR3 DNA reads TGTGCCAGCAGCTTATTAGGGACAGGGGGCCCAGAGCGAGAGACCCAGTACTTC.

The V call is TRBV5-1, the J call TRBJ1-5; 8 bases align to TRBD1. V lost 1 base and J lost 7; bases outside the gene matches: 1. CDR3 length: 13 residues. Germline V gives CDR1 SGHRS, CDR2 YFSETQ. The CDR3 nucleotides read TGCGCCAGCAGCTTGTACAGGGGGCAGCCCCAGCATTTT. Translated, it gives CASSLYRGQPQHF.

The sample holds many counts of this clonotype. The chain is built from TRBV20-1 and TRBJ1-6; possibly TRBD1 for D (5 bases). Trimming removed 6 bases from V and 9 bases from J, with 12 bases in between. Germline V CDR1 and CDR2: DFQATT, SNEGSKA (reference sequence). This CDR3 is 12 amino acids long. CDR3 in DNA: TGCAGTGCCGTAGACAGTGCTTCACCCCTCCACTTT. This translates into CSAVDSASPLHF.

V and J are TRBV18 and TRBJ2-7, with 7 nucleotides matching TRBD1. This CDR3 is 13 amino acids long. Per germline, CDR1 KGHSH and CDR2 LQKENI. Trimming at V came to 8 bases and at J to 5 bases, leaving 9 bases not matched to a gene. CDR3 coding DNA: TGTGCCAGCACGCGAGGGACAGCGGACGAGCAGTACTTC. Its protein is CASTRGTADEQYF.

This clonotype occurred a few times. The CDR3 nucleotides read TGTGCCATCAGCAGAGCGGGGGCAGGAGGGACCGGGGAGCTGTTTTTT. Protein product: CAISRAGAGGTGELFF. This chain uses TRBV10-3 with TRBJ2-2; 8 bases map to TRBD2. This CDR3 region has 16 residues. CDR1 is ENHRY, CDR2 SYGVKD, per germline. V lost 6 bases to trimming and J lost 5 bases; unmatched junction nucleotides: 11.

The rearrangement joins TRBV28 to TRBJ2-4, with D perhaps TRBD2 (6 bases). Germline V gives CDR1 MDHEN, CDR2 SYDVKM. Trimming stripped 6 bases from V and 1 base from J, with 16 bases between. This CDR3 has 16 amino acids. The CDR3 here is CASSPGGSAAKNIQYF. CDR3 in DNA: TGTGCCAGCAGCCCCGGAGGGTCAGCGGCCAAAAACATTCAGTACTTC. Supplemented by reference TRBV28 and TRBJ2-4, the full variable domain reads DVKVTQSSRYLVKRTGEKVFLECVQDMDHENMFWYRQDPGLGLRLIYFSYDVKMKEKGDIPEGYSVSREKKERFSLILESASTNQTSMYLCASSPGGSAAKNIQYFGAGTRLSVL.

Many counts were recorded for this clonotype. The chain has TRBV2 and TRBJ1-5; no clear D gene. V was shortened by 8 bases and J by 6 bases, with 11 bases between the two germline ends. This CDR3 has 12 amino acids. The V gene's germline CDR1 is SNHLY and CDR2 FYNNEI. In nucleotides, the CDR3 is TGTGCCAGCGGAAGGGATCGTCAGCCCCAGCATTTT. It specifies CASGRDRQPQHF.

This clonotype has more than one count but fewer than ten. The chain is built from TRBV5-1 and TRBJ2-2; D gene ambiguous. The germline gives CDR1 SGHRS, CDR2 YFSETQ. Trimming removed 7 bases at V and 0 bases at J, with 10 bases between. CDR3 length equals 14 residues. The CDR3 region is CASSGGANTGELFF. The CDR3 DNA sequence: TGCGCCAGCTCGGGCGGCGCGAACACCGGGGAGCTGTTTTTT.

This clonotype was seen repeatedly, ten times or more. The rearrangement uses TRBV4-1 and TRBJ2-5; maybe TRBD1 (5 bases). V was pared by 2 bases and J by 3 bases, with 19 bases between. Germline CDR1 MGHRA, CDR2 YSYEKL. The CDR3 runs 17 residues. CDR3 nucleotide sequence: TGCGCCAGCAGCCAACGATTCACGGCCTCCAGGGAAGAGACCCAGTACTTC. Translated: CASSQRFTASREETQYF.

This clonotype was counted many times. This rearrangement joins TRBV12-3 or TRBV12-4 to TRBJ2-5, with 9 nucleotides matching TRBD1. CDR3 size: 13 residues. The V segment lost 5 bases and the J segment 5 bases; nucleotides outside the gene matches: 3. The CDR3 sequence is CASSRDRDETQYF. CDR3 DNA: TGTGCCAGCAGTCGGGACAGGGACGAGACCCAGTACTTC.

The V call is TRBV20-1, the J call TRBJ1-2, with no clear D. The V end lost 4 bases, the J end lost 7 bases, and 19 bases lay between the germline ends. The CDR3 has 14 amino acids. From germline, CDR1 is DFQATT and CDR2 SNEGSKA (reference sequence). The DNA of the CDR3 is TGCAGTGCTACATGGGCGCTCTCAAGTCGTGGCTACACCTTC. Protein: CSATWALSSRGYTF.

This clonotype was seen only a few times. The chain recombines TRBV7-2 with TRBJ2-3, with a weak D call TRBD2 (6 bases). The germline V gene encodes CDR1 SGHTA and CDR2 FQGNSA. This CDR3 region has 13 residues. Trimming cost V 3 bases and J 5 bases, with 9 bases left between them. The CDR3 sequence is CASSLRTIDTQYF. The CDR3 DNA is TGTGCCAGCAGCTTGAGGACTATAGATACGCAGTATTTT.

This clonotype was counted many times. The chain joins TRBV9 to TRBJ2-3; D ambiguous. The CDR3 sequence is 13 residues long. V was shortened by 4 bases and J by 2 bases, with 8 bases between the two germline ends. The V gene's germline CDR1 is SGDLS and CDR2 YYNGEE. The chain's CDR3 is CASSSINTDTQYF. As DNA, the CDR3 is TGTGCCAGCAGCTCCATCAACACAGATACGCAGTATTTT. The complete variable domain, with remaining parts taken from reference TRBV9 and TRBJ2-3, reads DSGVTQTPKHLITATGQRVTLRCSPRSGDLSVYWYQQSLDQGLQFLIQYYNGEERAKGNILERFSAQQFPDLHSELNLSSLELGDSALYFCASSSINTDTQYFGPGTRLTVL.

This clonotype appeared a few times. The genes are TRBV14 and TRBJ2-2; tentative D call: TRBD2 (6 bases). The CDR3 spans 15 residues. Between the trimmed V and J ends, which lost 3 bases and 4 bases, there was a span of 12 bases. Germline CDR1 SGHDN, CDR2 FVKESK. CDR3 nucleotides: TGTGCCAGCAGCCACTACCAGGGACTCACCGGGGAGCTGTTTTTT. Residues: CASSHYQGLTGELFF. The whole variable domain, remainder taken from reference TRBV14 and TRBJ2-2, is EAGVTQFPSHSVIEKGQTVTLRCDPISGHDNLYWYRRVMGKEIKFLLHFVKESKQDESGMPNNRFLAERTGGTYSTLKVQPAELEDSGVYFCASSHYQGLTGELFFGEGSRLTVL.

This chain uses TRBV29-1 with TRBJ1-4; D is perhaps TRBD1 (6 bases). The germline V gene encodes CDR1 SQVTM and CDR2 ANQGSEA. This CDR3 region has 13 residues. The ends were cut back, 6 bases at V and 8 bases at J, with 16 bases in the middle. The CDR3 DNA is TGCAGCGTGAAGGGGGGGACAAACGAAAAACTGTTTTTT. As protein: CSVKGGTNEKLFF.

The rearrangement uses TRBV19 and TRBJ2-2; D gene uncertain. Trimming removed 10 bases from V and 1 base from J, with 13 bases in between. This CDR3 comprises 14 residues. Germline loops: CDR1 LNHDA, CDR2 SQIVND (reference sequence). CDR3 residues: CATLETGNTGELFF. CDR3 bases: TGTGCCACCTTGGAGACGGGGAACACCGGGGAGCTGTTTTTT. The entire variable domain, with the rest obtained from reference TRBV19 and TRBJ2-2, is as follows: DGGITQSPKYLFRKEGQNVTLSCEQNLNHDAMYWYRQDPGQGLRLIYYSQIVNDFQKGDIAEGYSVSREKKESFPLTVTSAQKNPTAFYLCATLETGNTGELFFGEGSRLTVL.

This clonotype has a handful of counts. The chain recombines TRBV5-4 with TRBJ2-3, with TRBD2 identical over 8 bases. The CDR3 consists of 16 residues. Trimming at V came to 4 bases and at J to 5 bases, leaving 12 bases not matched to a gene. The V gene's germline CDR1 is SGHNT and CDR2 YYREEE (reference sequence). The CDR3 loop is CASSPFGRGVKDTQYF. The CDR3 DNA sequence: TGTGCCAGCAGCCCGTTCGGGCGGGGGGTTAAAGATACGCAGTATTTT.

The chain recombines TRBV28 with TRBJ1-6; D call uncertain. V lost 7 bases and J lost 4, with 11 bases in between. Germline CDR1 MDHEN, CDR2 SYDVKM. The CDR3 length is 14 residues. The CDR3 bases are TGTGCCAGCACCACGCTGGGGTATAATTCACCCCTCCACTTT. Its translation: CASTTLGYNSPLHF.

This clonotype was seen a handful of times. The gene calls are TRBV5-1 and TRBJ2-5; 9 bases map to TRBD1. CDR1 and CDR2 (germline): SGHRS, YFSETQ. V dropped 1 base and J dropped 4; count of bases not matched to a gene: 14. The CDR3 is 18 amino acids. The CDR3 nucleotides are TGCGCCAGCAGCTTGAGGCCCCCCGGGACAGGGACTCGAGAGACCCAGTACTTC. Amino acids: CASSLRPPGTGTRETQYF.

This chain uses TRBV5-1 with TRBJ2-5, with 10 bases fitting TRBD2. The CDR3 has 14 residues. The germline gives CDR1 SGHRS, CDR2 YFSETQ. The trim removed 1 base at V and 4 bases at J, leaving 1 base unmatched. The chain's CDR3 is CASSLQRGGETQYF. Written as DNA, the CDR3 is TGCGCCAGCAGCTTGCAGCGGGGGGGAGAGACCCAGTACTTC. The whole variable domain, remainder taken from reference TRBV5-1 and TRBJ2-5, is KAGVTQTPRYLIKTRGQQVTLSCSPISGHRSVSWYQQTPGQGLQFLFEYFSETQRNKGNFPGRFSGRQFSNSRSEMNVSTLELGDSALYLCASSLQRGGETQYFGPGTRLLVL.

This clonotype was observed a handful of times. The chain has TRBV20-1 and TRBJ2-5, with unresolved D. Germline CDR1 is DFQATT and CDR2 is SNEGSKA (reference sequence). Trimming removed 1 base at V and 6 bases at J, with 9 bases between. There are 12 residues in the CDR3. CDR3 coding DNA: TGCAGTGCTAGAGCACCGGTACAGACCCAGTACTTC. Amino acid sequence: CSARAPVQTQYF.

This clonotype was picked up many times. The chain combines TRBV12-3 or TRBV12-4 with TRBJ2-3, with unresolved D. V lost 6 bases and J lost 0, with 4 bases in between. The CDR3 runs to 12 residues. This CDR3 is CASRASTDTQYF. CDR3 DNA sequence: TGTGCCAGCAGAGCTAGCACAGATACGCAGTATTTT.

This clonotype was observed many times. This chain uses TRBV10-3 with TRBJ2-1; the D gene could be TRBD1 or TRBD2 (5 bases each). The CDR3 is 13 amino acids. From germline, CDR1 is ENHRY and CDR2 SYGVKD. Trimming removed 10 bases from V and 5 bases from J, with 15 bases in between. CDR3 nucleotide sequence: TGTGCCACCACTCCGGGACCAGACAATGAGCAGTTCTTC. It codes for CATTPGPDNEQFF.

The chain joins TRBV19 to TRBJ2-7; possible D gene TRBD1, 5 bases. The CDR3 is 17 amino acids. Trimming shortened V by 6 bases and J by 2 bases, and 23 bases separated the two germline ends. Germline V lookup: CDR1 LNHDA, CDR2 SQIVND (reference sequence). CDR3 sequence: CASSKVDTAFVPYEQYF. The CDR3 bases are TGTGCCAGTAGCAAAGTGGACACTGCCTTTGTCCCCTACGAGCAGTACTTC.

This clonotype was observed at least ten times. This chain links TRBV12-3 or TRBV12-4 with TRBJ2-5; D may be TRBD1 (6 bases). This CDR3 comprises 17 residues. Trimming cost V 4 bases and J 2 bases, with 20 bases left between them. The CDR3 coding sequence is TGTGCCAGCAGTTCGTCGTTTCGGGACACGGAACAAGAGACCCAGTACTTC. As protein: CASSSSFRDTEQETQYF.

This chain joins TRBV27 and TRBJ1-1; 7 nucleotides line up with TRBD1. The V segment lost 4 bases and the J segment 1 base; nucleotides outside the gene matches: 6. The CDR3 has 15 amino acids. Germline V gives CDR1 MNHEY, CDR2 SMNVEV (reference sequence). The CDR3 loop reads CASSSHGTANTEAFF. CDR3 nucleotides: TGTGCCAGCAGTTCACATGGGACAGCGAACACTGAAGCTTTCTTT.